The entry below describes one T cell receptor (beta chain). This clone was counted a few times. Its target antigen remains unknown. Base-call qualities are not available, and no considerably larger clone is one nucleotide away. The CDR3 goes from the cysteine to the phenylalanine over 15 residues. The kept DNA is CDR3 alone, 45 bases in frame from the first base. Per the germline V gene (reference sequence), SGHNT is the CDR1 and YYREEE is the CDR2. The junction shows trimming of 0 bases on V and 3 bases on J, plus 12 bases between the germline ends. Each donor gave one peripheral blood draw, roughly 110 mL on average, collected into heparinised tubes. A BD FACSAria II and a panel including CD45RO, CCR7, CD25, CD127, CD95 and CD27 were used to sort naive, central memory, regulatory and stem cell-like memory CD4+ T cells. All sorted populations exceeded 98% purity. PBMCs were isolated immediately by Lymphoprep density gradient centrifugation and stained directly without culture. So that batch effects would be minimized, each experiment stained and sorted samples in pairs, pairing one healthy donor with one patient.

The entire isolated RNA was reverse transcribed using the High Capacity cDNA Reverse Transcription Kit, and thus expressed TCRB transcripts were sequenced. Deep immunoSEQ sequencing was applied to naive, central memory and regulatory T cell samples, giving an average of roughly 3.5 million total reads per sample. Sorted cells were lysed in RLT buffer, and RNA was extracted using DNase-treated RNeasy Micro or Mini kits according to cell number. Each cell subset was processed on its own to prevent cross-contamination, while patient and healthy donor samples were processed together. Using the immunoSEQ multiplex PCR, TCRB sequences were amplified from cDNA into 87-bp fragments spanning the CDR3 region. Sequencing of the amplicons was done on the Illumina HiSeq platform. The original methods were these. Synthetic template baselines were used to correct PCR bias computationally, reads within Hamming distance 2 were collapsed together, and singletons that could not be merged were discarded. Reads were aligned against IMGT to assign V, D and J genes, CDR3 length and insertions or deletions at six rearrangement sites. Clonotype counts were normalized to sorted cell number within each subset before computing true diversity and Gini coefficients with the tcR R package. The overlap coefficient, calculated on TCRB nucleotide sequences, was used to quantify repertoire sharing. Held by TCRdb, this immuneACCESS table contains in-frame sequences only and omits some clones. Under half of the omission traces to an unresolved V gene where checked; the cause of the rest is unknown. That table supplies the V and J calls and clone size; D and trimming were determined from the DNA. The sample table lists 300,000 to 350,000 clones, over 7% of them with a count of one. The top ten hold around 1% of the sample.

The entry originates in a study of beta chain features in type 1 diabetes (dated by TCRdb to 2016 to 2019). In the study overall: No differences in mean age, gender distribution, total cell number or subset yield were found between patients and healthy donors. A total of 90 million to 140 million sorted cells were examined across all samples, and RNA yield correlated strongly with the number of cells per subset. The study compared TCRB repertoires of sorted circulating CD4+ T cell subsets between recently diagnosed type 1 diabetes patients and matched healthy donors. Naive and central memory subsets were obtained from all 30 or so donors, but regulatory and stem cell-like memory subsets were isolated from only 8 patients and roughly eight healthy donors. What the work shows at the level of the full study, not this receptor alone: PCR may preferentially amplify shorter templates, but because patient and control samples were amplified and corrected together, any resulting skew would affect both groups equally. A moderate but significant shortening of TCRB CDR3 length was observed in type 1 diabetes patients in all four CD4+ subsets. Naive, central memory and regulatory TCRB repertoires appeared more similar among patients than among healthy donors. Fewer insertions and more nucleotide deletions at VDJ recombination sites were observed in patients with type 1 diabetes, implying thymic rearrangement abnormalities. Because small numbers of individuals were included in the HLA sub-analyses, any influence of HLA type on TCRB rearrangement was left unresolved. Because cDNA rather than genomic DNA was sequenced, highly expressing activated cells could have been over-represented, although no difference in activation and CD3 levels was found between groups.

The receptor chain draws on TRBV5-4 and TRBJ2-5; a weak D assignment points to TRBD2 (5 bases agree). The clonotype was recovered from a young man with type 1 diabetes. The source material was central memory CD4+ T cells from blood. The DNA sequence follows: TGTGCCAGCAGCTTGGCGGCAAGAGCGGAAGAGACCCAGTACTTC. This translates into CASSLAARAEETQYF.